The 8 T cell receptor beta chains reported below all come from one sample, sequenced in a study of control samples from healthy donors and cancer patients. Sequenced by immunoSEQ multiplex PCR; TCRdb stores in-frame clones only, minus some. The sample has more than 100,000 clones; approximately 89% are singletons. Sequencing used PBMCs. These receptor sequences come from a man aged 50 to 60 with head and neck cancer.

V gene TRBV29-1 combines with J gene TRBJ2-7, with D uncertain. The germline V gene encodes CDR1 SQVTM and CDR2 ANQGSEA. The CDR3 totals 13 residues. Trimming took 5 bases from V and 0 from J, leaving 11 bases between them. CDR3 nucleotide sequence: TGCAGCGTTCTTTTACCCGACTCCTACGAGCAGTACTTC. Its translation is CSVLLPDSYEQYF.

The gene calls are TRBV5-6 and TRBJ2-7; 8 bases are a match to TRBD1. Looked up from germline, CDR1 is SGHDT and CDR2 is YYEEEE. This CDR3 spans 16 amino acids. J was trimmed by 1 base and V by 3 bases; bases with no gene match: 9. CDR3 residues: CASSSPTGAESYEQYF. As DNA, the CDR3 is TGTGCCAGCAGCTCCCCGACAGGGGCAGAGTCCTACGAGCAGTACTTC.

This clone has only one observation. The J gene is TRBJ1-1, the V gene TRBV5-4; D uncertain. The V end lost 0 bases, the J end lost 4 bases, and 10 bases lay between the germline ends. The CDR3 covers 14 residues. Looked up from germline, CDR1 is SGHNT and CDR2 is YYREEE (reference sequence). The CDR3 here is CASSLGAGSTEAFF. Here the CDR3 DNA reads TGTGCCAGCAGCTTGGGAGCGGGAAGCACTGAAGCTTTCTTT.

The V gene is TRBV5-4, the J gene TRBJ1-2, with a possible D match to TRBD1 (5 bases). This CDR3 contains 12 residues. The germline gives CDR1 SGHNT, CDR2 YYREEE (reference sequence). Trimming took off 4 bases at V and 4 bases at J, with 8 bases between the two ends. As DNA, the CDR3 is TGTGCCAGCAGCCTGGACACCTATGGCTACACCTTC. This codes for CASSLDTYGYTF. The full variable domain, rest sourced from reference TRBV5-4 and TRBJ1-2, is ETGVTQSPTHLIKTRGQQVTLRCSSQSGHNTVSWYQQALGQGPQFIFQYYREEENGRGNFPPRFSGLQFPNYSSELNVNALELDDSALYLCASSLDTYGYTFGSGTRLTVV.

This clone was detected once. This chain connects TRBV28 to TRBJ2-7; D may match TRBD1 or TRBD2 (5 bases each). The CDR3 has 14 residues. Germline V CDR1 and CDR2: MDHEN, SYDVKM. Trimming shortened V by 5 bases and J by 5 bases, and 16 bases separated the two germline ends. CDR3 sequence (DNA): TGTGCCAGCAGTCCTGGGGACGTGAGAAACGAGCAGTACTTC. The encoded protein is CASSPGDVRNEQYF.

The DNA for the CDR3 is TGTGCCAGCAGCCAATGGGGGCGCGAGGCCTACGAGCAGTACTTC. This gives the protein CASSQWGREAYEQYF. This chain connects TRBV13 to TRBJ2-7, with a weak D call TRBD1 (6 bases). Germline V gene lookup returns CDR1 PRHDT and CDR2 FYEKMQ (reference sequence). This CDR3 has 15 amino acids. V was pared by 5 bases and J by 2 bases, with 16 bases between.

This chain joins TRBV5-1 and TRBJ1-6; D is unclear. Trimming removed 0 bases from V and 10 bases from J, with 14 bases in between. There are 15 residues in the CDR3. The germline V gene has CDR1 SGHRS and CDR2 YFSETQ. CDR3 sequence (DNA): TGCGCCAGCAGCTTGGCAGGTCGGGGTAGGTCACCCCTCCACTTT. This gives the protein CASSLAGRGRSPLHF.

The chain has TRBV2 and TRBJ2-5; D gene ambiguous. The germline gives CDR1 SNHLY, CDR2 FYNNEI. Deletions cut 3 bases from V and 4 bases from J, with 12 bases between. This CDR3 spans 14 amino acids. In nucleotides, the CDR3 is TGTGCCAGCAGTGAGAATTGGGCGCTAGAGACCCAGTACTTC. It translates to CASSENWALETQYF.